The rows below give T cell receptor beta chains drawn from one sample of a study of blood T cells in healthy people across ages. TCRdb re-derived calls from the 5' RACE reads in MiXCR, one entry per CDR3 protein. The profile shows about 1.8 million distinct CDR3 sequences, about 49% of them singletons. The sequenced sample consisted of blood. The source of these receptors is a woman between 40 and 50 years old in good health. CDR3s include the opening cysteine and the closing phenylalanine or tryptophan. The D gene is left open where the match is weak. Expanded clones get a size class; other rows say once, few or many, or leave the size out.

clone_size: few; j_call: TRBJ2-1; d_call: -; v_call: TRBV5-1; cdr3_nt: TGCGCCAGCAGCTTGACTACAGGGCTAATCAATGAGCAGTTCTTC; cdr3_aa: CASSLTTGLINEQFF
clone_size: -; j_call: TRBJ1-2; d_call: TRBD1; v_call: TRBV2; cdr3_nt: TGTGCCAGCCTGGGAAGCGGACAGGGGTATCTTGACACCTTC; cdr3_aa: CASLGSGQGYLDTF
clone_size: -; j_call: TRBJ2-7; d_call: -; v_call: TRBV29-1; cdr3_nt: TGCAGCGTTCAGGGAACGACCTACGAGCAGTACTTC; cdr3_aa: CSVQGTTYEQYF
clone_size: few; j_call: TRBJ2-4; d_call: -; v_call: TRBV2; cdr3_nt: TGTGCCAGCAGGAACTCCGTAGCCAAAAACATTCAGTACTTC; cdr3_aa: CASRNSVAKNIQYF
clone_size: -; j_call: TRBJ2-2; d_call: -; v_call: TRBV7-7; cdr3_nt: TGTGCTAGCAGCTTAGTCTTAGGGAACACCGGGGAGCTGTTTTTT; cdr3_aa: CASSLVLGNTGELFF
clone_size: -; j_call: TRBJ2-3; d_call: -; v_call: TRBV5-1; cdr3_nt: TGCGCCAGCAGCTTGGGGGTTAATTCAGATACGCAGTATTTT; cdr3_aa: CASSLGVNSDTQYF
clone_size: few; j_call: TRBJ2-5; d_call: -; v_call: TRBV5-6; cdr3_nt: TGTGCCAGCAGCTTGGGTTCCTCGTGGCGGGGGCCCCAAGAGACCCAGTACTTC; cdr3_aa: CASSLGSSWRGPQETQYF
clone_size: -; j_call: TRBJ1-6; d_call: -; v_call: TRBV12-3/TRBV12-4; cdr3_nt: TGTGCCAGCAGTTTCCGGACTTCTAGAGTCGATAATTCACCCCTCCACTTT; cdr3_aa: CASSFRTSRVDNSPLHF
clone_size: -; j_call: TRBJ1-2; d_call: -; v_call: TRBV5-5; cdr3_nt: TGTGCCAGCAGCTCCAAAACAGCTAACTATGGCTACACCTTC; cdr3_aa: CASSSKTANYGYTF
clone_size: -; j_call: TRBJ2-3; d_call: TRBD1; v_call: TRBV7-2; cdr3_nt: TGTGCCAGCAGTTTTAAAGGGGGCCCAGATACGCAGTATTTT; cdr3_aa: CASSFKGGPDTQYF
clone_size: many; j_call: TRBJ2-7; d_call: -; v_call: TRBV6-5; cdr3_nt: TGTGCCAGCAGTTACTCGAGGCTCTCCTACGAGCAGTACTTC; cdr3_aa: CASSYSRLSYEQYF
clone_size: -; j_call: TRBJ1-1; d_call: -; v_call: TRBV9; cdr3_nt: TGTGCCAGCAGCGTTCTGGAGGCCTTGAACACTGAAGCTTTCTTT; cdr3_aa: CASSVLEALNTEAFF
clone_size: few; j_call: TRBJ1-4; d_call: TRBD1; v_call: TRBV29-1; cdr3_nt: TGCAGCGTTGTAGGGACAGGGAATGAAAAACTGTTTTTT; cdr3_aa: CSVVGTGNEKLFF
clone_size: -; j_call: TRBJ2-3; d_call: -; v_call: TRBV9; cdr3_nt: TGTGCCAGCACCCTGAGGGGGAGAAGCACAGATACGCAGTATTTT; cdr3_aa: CASTLRGRSTDTQYF
clone_size: -; j_call: TRBJ2-1; d_call: -; v_call: TRBV12-3/TRBV12-4; cdr3_nt: TGTGCCAGCAGTTTCCACACGCTTTGCAATGAGCAGTTCTTC; cdr3_aa: CASSFHTLCNEQFF
clone_size: once; j_call: TRBJ2-1; d_call: TRBD2; v_call: TRBV10-3; cdr3_nt: TGTGCCATCAGTGAGTCGAGCGGGGGGTCCTACAATGAGCAGTTCTTC; cdr3_aa: CAISESSGGSYNEQFF
clone_size: -; j_call: TRBJ1-2; d_call: TRBD1; v_call: TRBV5-1; cdr3_nt: TGCGCCAGCAGCTTGGAGGTGATGGCAGGGGGAGGAAACGGCTACACCTTC; cdr3_aa: CASSLEVMAGGGNGYTF
clone_size: few; j_call: TRBJ2-5; d_call: -; v_call: TRBV12-3/TRBV12-4; cdr3_nt: TGTGCCAGCAGCCCATTAGGGCCCGTGGAGACCCAGTACTTC; cdr3_aa: CASSPLGPVETQYF
clone_size: -; j_call: TRBJ2-1; d_call: TRBD1; v_call: TRBV7-9; cdr3_nt: TGTGCCAGCAGCTTCCGGGACAGGGGGCAGAATGAGCAGTTCTTC; cdr3_aa: CASSFRDRGQNEQFF
clone_size: -; j_call: TRBJ2-7; d_call: -; v_call: TRBV5-1; cdr3_nt: TGCGCCAGCAGCCCCGGACCAGGGTGGGACTACGAGCAGTACTTC; cdr3_aa: CASSPGPGWDYEQYF
clone_size: -; j_call: TRBJ2-1; d_call: TRBD1; v_call: TRBV20-1; cdr3_nt: TGCAGTGCTATAAGACAGGGCGACAATGAGCAGTTCTTC; cdr3_aa: CSAIRQGDNEQFF